A selection of T cell receptor beta chains follows, all from one sample in a study of blood T cell repertoires in COVID-19. Here immunoSEQ multiplex PCR was the method, and the copy in TCRdb shows in-frame clones only, minus some. The sample records some 240,000 clones, around 84% being singletons. The source material was peripheral blood. The receptors stem from a woman in her thirties or forties who had recovered from COVID-19. The CDR3 runs from the conserved cysteine through the conserved F or W. Each record gives: D gene, J gene, V gene, clone size, CDR3 DNA, CDR3 protein. The D gene is left open where the match is weak. The size of a clone is reported for some rows only, either as once, few or many, or as a class for expanded clones.

- TRBJ2-7 TRBV5-1 - TGCGCCAGCAGCCCCTCCGACAGGATCTACGAGCAGTACTTC CASSPSDRIYEQYF
- TRBJ2-3 TRBV6-5 - TGTGCCACAAAAACGGAGGACACAGATACGCAGTATTTT CATKTEDTDTQYF
- TRBJ2-7 TRBV5-5 - TGTGCCAGCAGCTTGTTGGCAGGGGCGGACTACGAGCAGTACTTC CASSLLAGADYEQYF
TRBD1 TRBJ2-7 TRBV6-5 - TGTGCCACCCGAGGCGAAGGAAGGGGGCTCTACGAGCAGTACTTC CATRGEGRGLYEQYF
TRBD1 TRBJ1-4 TRBV18 - TGTGCCAGCTCACTCTCCCCGGGACAGAATACAGCAAATGAAAAACTGTTTTTT CASSLSPGQNTANEKLFF
- TRBJ2-2 TRBV6-1 - TGTGCCAGCAGTGATAAGCACACCGGGGAGCTGTTTTTT CASSDKHTGELFF
TRBD1 TRBJ1-5 TRBV19 - TGTGCCAGCAGCAATACAGGGGGTGATGGTCAGCCCCAGCATTTT CASSNTGGDGQPQHF
- TRBJ1-1 TRBV18 - TGTGCCAGCTCACCGACAGCGAACACTGAAGCTTTCTTT CASSPTANTEAFF
TRBD1 TRBJ2-5 TRBV7-9 - TGTGCCAGCAGCTCACCGGGACAGGGTATTGAGACCCAGTACTTC CASSSPGQGIETQYF
TRBD1 TRBJ2-7 TRBV7-2 few TGTGCCAGCAGCTTAGTGACAGGGGATAACTCCTACGAGCAGTACTTC CASSLVTGDNSYEQYF
TRBD1 TRBJ2-5 TRBV4-1 - TGCGCCAGCAGCATCGGGACAGGGGGGAACCAAGAGACCCAGTACTTC CASSIGTGGNQETQYF
TRBD1 TRBJ2-2 TRBV5-1 - TGCGCCAGCAGCCCCAGGGCAGGGGGAAGCACCGGGGAGCTGTTTTTT CASSPRAGGSTGELFF
- TRBJ2-3 TRBV19 - TGTGCCAGTAGGATGGACAGATTCACAGATACGCAGTATTTT CASRMDRFTDTQYF
- TRBJ1-5 TRBV7-2 - TGTGCCAGCAGCTTAGCGAGGGGGGGCTTGCAGCCCCAGCATTTT CASSLARGGLQPQHF
- TRBJ2-5 TRBV13 - TGTGCCAGCAGCCTTCGTACCACACTGGGCCAGATGGGGACCCAGTACTTC CASSLRTTLGQMGTQYF
- TRBJ2-6 TRBV20-1 - TGCAGTGCTAGTGGGCAGAAGCGCTCTGGGGCCAACGTCCTGACTTTC CSASGQKRSGANVLTF
- TRBJ1-2 TRBV5-1 - TGCGCCAGCAGCTCGGCCGGGGACTATGGCTACACCTTC CASSSAGDYGYTF
- TRBJ2-2 TRBV6-5 - TGTGCCAGCTGGGGCTCCGTAGGCTCCACCGGGGAGCTGTTTTTT CASWGSVGSTGELFF
- TRBJ2-1 TRBV9 - TGTGCCAGCAGCGTAGTACCAGCGGGCCCCTACAATGAGCAGTTCTTC CASSVVPAGPYNEQFF
TRBD1 TRBJ1-2 TRBV6-2/TRBV6-3 - TGTGCCAGCAGCCAGGGACAGGGGGCGCGAGGCTACACCTTC CASSQGQGARGYTF
- TRBJ1-2 TRBV19 - TGTGCCAGTAGTATCGTGGGAGATGGCTACACCTTC CASSIVGDGYTF
- TRBJ1-2 TRBV5-6 - TGTGCCAGCAGCTTTATACAGGGATCAGGGGACTATGGCTACACCTTC CASSFIQGSGDYGYTF
TRBD1 TRBJ1-2 TRBV7-8 - TGTGCCAGCAGCTCGTCAGGGGGGCTGTTCTATGGCTACACCTTC CASSSSGGLFYGYTF
- TRBJ2-7 TRBV27 - TGTGCCAGCACCCTAGGTCGCGGGGCCTACGAGCAGTACTTC CASTLGRGAYEQYF
- TRBJ1-5 TRBV6-5 - TGTGCCAGCAGTTCTATCCAACCCGATCAGCCCCAGCATTTT CASSSIQPDQPQHF
- TRBJ1-1 TRBV2 - TGTGCCAGCATGGAGGACAGCAACACTGAAGCTTTCTTT CASMEDSNTEAFF
- TRBJ1-2 TRBV6-2/TRBV6-3 once TGTGCCAGCAGTTACACAGCGGAAGGGGGCTACACCTTC CASSYTAEGGYTF
- TRBJ2-1 TRBV6-2/TRBV6-3 - TGTGCCAGCAGTTATCTTAGCGGAGGTCTATACAATGAGCAGTTCTTC CASSYLSGGLYNEQFF
TRBD2 TRBJ2-1 TRBV9 once TGTGCCAGCAGCGCTCACTCCTCCCTCGGGGTAGCGGGGGTTGAGCAGTTCTTC CASSAHSSLGVAGVEQFF
TRBD1 TRBJ1-5 TRBV5-1 - TGCGCCAGCAGCCTCGGGACAGGGGATCCGCCCCAGCATTTT CASSLGTGDPPQHF
TRBD1 TRBJ1-2 TRBV6-2/TRBV6-3 - TGTGCCAGCAGTAACGACAGGGGATCCTATGGCTACACCTTC CASSNDRGSYGYTF
- TRBJ1-6 TRBV13 - TGTGCCAGCAGCTTAGTAAACCGGGGGTCACCCCTCCACTTT CASSLVNRGSPLHF
- TRBJ2-2 TRBV11-2 - TGTGCCAGCAACCGACCCGTGTCAGAGGGTGGCACCGGGGAGCTGTTTTTT CASNRPVSEGGTGELFF
- TRBJ1-3 TRBV6-1 few TGTGCCAGCAGTGAATGGGCGGGGGCTAGAGGAAACACCATATATTTT CASSEWAGARGNTIYF
- TRBJ2-3 TRBV10-3 once TGTGCCAACGGGAAGACCCGGGACACCACAGATACGCAGTATTTT CANGKTRDTTDTQYF
TRBD1 TRBJ1-2 TRBV4-3 - TGCGCCAGCAGCCAAGATGGCGGAGACAGGGACCTTCCCGCCTATGGCTACACCTTC CASSQDGGDRDLPAYGYTF
- TRBJ2-7 TRBV27 - TGTGCCAGCAGTCCACGCCAGGGAGGATCCTACGAGCAGTACTTC CASSPRQGGSYEQYF
- TRBJ1-3 TRBV7-8 - TGTGCCAGCAGCTCTACAGGGTTCTCTGGAAACACCATATATTTT CASSSTGFSGNTIYF
- TRBJ1-1 TRBV7-2 - TGTGCCAGCAGCTTAGTCGGACAAGTGAACACTGAAGCTTTCTTT CASSLVGQVNTEAFF
- TRBJ1-2 TRBV7-2 few TGTGCCAGCAGCTTAGCTGGACTCTATGGCTACACCTTC CASSLAGLYGYTF
TRBD1 TRBJ2-7 TRBV3-1/TRBV3-2 - TGTGCCAGCAGCCACGGGGACAGGGGGCTCGAGCAGTACTTC CASSHGDRGLEQYF
- TRBJ1-2 TRBV5-1 - TGCGCCAGCAGCTTTCAGGATAACTATGGCTACACCTTC CASSFQDNYGYTF
- TRBJ2-5 TRBV5-1 - TGCGCCAGCAGCTTATCGGGGCAAGAGACCCAGTACTTC CASSLSGQETQYF
- TRBJ2-6 TRBV29-1 once TGCAGCGTTGGACAGTCCTCTGGGGCCAACGTCCTGACTTTC CSVGQSSGANVLTF
- TRBJ2-3 TRBV6-2/TRBV6-3 - TGTGCCAGCAGTCCAGGGGCCCCAGATACGCAGTATTTT CASSPGAPDTQYF
- TRBJ2-7 TRBV15 - TGTGCCACCAGCCCACCCAGGGTAGTTAGCTACGAGCAGTACTTC CATSPPRVVSYEQYF
- TRBJ1-2 TRBV23-1 - TGCGCCAGCAGTCAATCTAAGCGGGGGGGCGCACACAGTGGCTACACCTTC CASSQSKRGGAHSGYTF
- TRBJ1-1 TRBV7-8 - TGTGCCAGCAGCTTAATTTTCAGGGGAGGGGTAGCTTTCTTT CASSLIFRGGVAFF
- TRBJ1-6 TRBV7-6 - TGTGCCAGCAGCTTAGTACAATCCGGCGGGCGATCACCCCTCCACTTT CASSLVQSGGRSPLHF
- TRBJ2-3 TRBV15 - TGTGCCACCAGCAGAACAGGAGGCTTGACAGGAGTTAGCACAGATACGCAGTATTTT CATSRTGGLTGVSTDTQYF
TRBD1 TRBJ1-5 TRBV6-2/TRBV6-3 - TGTGCCAGCAGTTTTCGGACAGGGGCTAGCAATCAGCCCCAGCATTTT CASSFRTGASNQPQHF
- TRBJ1-6 TRBV29-1 - TGCAGCGCCCGGGACACCCGGAATTCACCCCTCCACTTT CSARDTRNSPLHF
TRBD1 TRBJ1-5 TRBV2 - TGTGCCAGCAGACTCGGGACAGGAGAGTTCGCCCAGCATTTT CASRLGTGEFAQHF
- TRBJ1-1 TRBV24-1 - TGTGCCACCAGTGACGCCAATCGACAGTACACTGAAGCTTTCTTT CATSDANRQYTEAFF
- TRBJ1-2 TRBV9 - TGTGCCAGCAGCGTAGCTTCCGAGGTTTCTGGCTACACCTTC CASSVASEVSGYTF